This T cell receptor beta chain is drawn from a study of blood T cells in healthy people across ages. Study context: Template-switching capture recovered about one barcoded beta molecule per two T cells. Study-wide results and caveats: Investigators viewed diversity estimates from one million T cells as underestimates, the study reported.

As to this clonotype: Its specificity is not known.

PCR was performed a second time for about 6 to 12 cycles using a sample-barcoded 5' primer and a J-beta primer mix. TCRdb processed the 5' RACE reads anew with MiXCR; each CDR3 protein has one entry. The data hold 850,000 to 1,300,000 distinct CDR3 sequences, with more than 40% observed a single time. The CDR3 covers 16 residues. With V trimmed by 1 base and J by 4 bases, 7 bases remained unmatched. The germline V gene has CDR1 DFQATT and CDR2 SNEGSKA (reference sequence). Sequenced: blood. The genes are TRBV20-1 and TRBJ2-1; 10 bases are a match to TRBD2. The clonotype comes from a woman in her sixties in good health. The CDR3 region has the DNA TGCAGTGCTAGAGTAGAAAGGACTAGCGGTTACAATGAGCAGTTCTTC. Translation gives CSARVERTSGYNEQFF.